These T cell receptor beta chains were read from a single sample in a study of blood T cell repertoires in COVID-19. TCRdb keeps only in-frame clones here, not all; method: immunoSEQ multiplex PCR. The sample yields 200,000 to 250,000 clones, 70% to 90% seen once. Sequencing was carried out using PBMCs or T cells enriched from blood (not recorded which). These receptors were taken from a man in his fifties who had been exposed to COVID-19. The conserved cysteine and the conserved F or W are not part of the CDR3 here.

v_gene: TRBV18; CDR3aa: ASSPPSQETQY
v_gene: TRBV28; CDR3aa: ASSLSLGPNEKLF
v_gene: TRBV7-9; CDR3aa: ASWVLGRGDTEAF
v_gene: TRBV5-5; CDR3aa: ASSFTSPSYNEQF
v_gene: TRBV2; CDR3aa: ASNRDYGYT
v_gene: TRBV28; CDR3aa: ASSLSDRTTGELF
v_gene: TRBV28; CDR3aa: ASSLTLVKGMRGLAGENEQF
v_gene: TRBV5-4; CDR3aa: ASSSRTSGRDTQY
v_gene: TRBV24-1; CDR3aa: ATSDVGGPGETQY
v_gene: TRBV20-1; CDR3aa: SASWDSHNEQF
v_gene: TRBV5-6; CDR3aa: ASSLFRGAGYNEQF
v_gene: TRBV28; CDR3aa: ASSSRGRWPDTQY
v_gene: TRBV9; CDR3aa: ASSVLPAAYNEQF
v_gene: TRBV4-2; CDR3aa: ASSQDWRAPGEKLF
v_gene: TRBV24-1; CDR3aa: ATSGGQGGNYGYT
v_gene: TRBV29-1; CDR3aa: SVTGTASTDTQY
v_gene: TRBV7-9; CDR3aa: ASSGQGEQF
v_gene: TRBV4-1; CDR3aa: ASRRGQESTDTQY